This T cell receptor beta chain emerged from a study of immune evolution from preneoplasia to lung adenocarcinoma. CDR3 length: 15 amino acids. From germline, CDR1 is LNHNV and CDR2 YYDKDF (reference sequence). V dropped 0 bases and J dropped 1 base, with 6 bases sitting between them. Assay: immunoSEQ multiplex PCR; the TCRdb copy retains only in-frame clones and omits some. The sample lists 15,000 or so clones, 65% to 90% seen once, with roughly 2.8% in the top ten. The source material was FFPE lung adenocarcinoma in situ tissue. The V gene is TRBV15, the J gene TRBJ1-4; unclear D gene. The clonotype originates from a donor at least 70 years old with lung adenocarcinoma. The chain's CDR3 is CATSREGLTNEKLFF. The CDR3 bases are TGTGCCACCAGCAGAGAGGGCCTAACTAATGAAAAACTGTTTTTT. Full variable domain (rest looked up from reference TRBV15 and TRBJ1-4): DAMVIQNPRYQVTQFGKPVTLSCSQTLNHNVMYWYQQKSSQAPKLLFHYYDKDFNNEADTPDNFQSRRPNTSFCFLDIRSPGLGDTAMYLCATSREGLTNEKLFFGSGTQLSVL.